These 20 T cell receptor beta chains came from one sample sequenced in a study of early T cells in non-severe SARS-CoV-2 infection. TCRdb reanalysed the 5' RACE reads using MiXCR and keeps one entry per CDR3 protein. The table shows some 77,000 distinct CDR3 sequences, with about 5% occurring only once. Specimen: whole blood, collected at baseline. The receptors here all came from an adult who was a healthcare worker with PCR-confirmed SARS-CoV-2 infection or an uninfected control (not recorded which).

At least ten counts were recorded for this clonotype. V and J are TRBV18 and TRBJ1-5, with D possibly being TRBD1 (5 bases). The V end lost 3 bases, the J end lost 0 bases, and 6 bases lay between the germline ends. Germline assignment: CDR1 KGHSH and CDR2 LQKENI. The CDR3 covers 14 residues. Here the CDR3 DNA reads TGTGCCAGCTCACCGGGGGGTAGCAATCAGCCCCAGCATTTT. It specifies CASSPGGSNQPQHF.

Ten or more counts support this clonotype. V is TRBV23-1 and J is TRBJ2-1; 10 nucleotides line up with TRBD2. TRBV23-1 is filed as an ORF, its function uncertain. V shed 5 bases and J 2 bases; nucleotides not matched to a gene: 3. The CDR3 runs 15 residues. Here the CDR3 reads CASSCLAGAYNEQFF. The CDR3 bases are TGCGCCAGCAGTTGTCTAGCGGGAGCCTACAATGAGCAGTTCTTC.

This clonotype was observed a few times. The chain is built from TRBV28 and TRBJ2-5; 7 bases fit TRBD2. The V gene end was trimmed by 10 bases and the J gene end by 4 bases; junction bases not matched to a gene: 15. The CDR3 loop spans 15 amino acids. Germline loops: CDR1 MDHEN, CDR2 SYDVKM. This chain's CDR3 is CATLSGGSDGETQYF. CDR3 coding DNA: TGTGCCACCCTATCCGGCGGGAGCGATGGAGAGACCCAGTACTTC.

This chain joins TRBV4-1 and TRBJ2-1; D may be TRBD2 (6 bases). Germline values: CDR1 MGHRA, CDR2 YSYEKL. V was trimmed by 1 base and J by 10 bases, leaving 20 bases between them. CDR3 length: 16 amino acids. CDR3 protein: CASSQGDGSSVVEQFF. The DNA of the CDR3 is TGCGCCAGCAGCCAAGGCGACGGGAGTTCGGTCGTAGAGCAGTTCTTC.

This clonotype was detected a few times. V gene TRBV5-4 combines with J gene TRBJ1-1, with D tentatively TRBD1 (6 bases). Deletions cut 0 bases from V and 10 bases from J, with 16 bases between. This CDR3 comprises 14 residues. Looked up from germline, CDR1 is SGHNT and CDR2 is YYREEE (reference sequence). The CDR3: CASSLASGGAGAFF. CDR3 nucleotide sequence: TGTGCCAGCAGCTTGGCGAGTGGGGGGGCAGGAGCTTTCTTT. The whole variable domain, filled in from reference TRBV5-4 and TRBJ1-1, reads ETGVTQSPTHLIKTRGQQVTLRCSSQSGHNTVSWYQQALGQGPQFIFQYYREEENGRGNFPPRFSGLQFPNYSSELNVNALELDDSALYLCASSLASGGAGAFFGQGTRLTVV.

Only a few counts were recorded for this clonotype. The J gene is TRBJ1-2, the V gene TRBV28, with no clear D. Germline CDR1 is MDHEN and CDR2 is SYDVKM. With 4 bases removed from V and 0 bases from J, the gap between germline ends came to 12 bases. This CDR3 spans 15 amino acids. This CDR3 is CASSSMPIANYGYTF. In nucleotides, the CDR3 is TGTGCCAGCAGTTCGATGCCCATAGCTAACTATGGCTACACCTTC.

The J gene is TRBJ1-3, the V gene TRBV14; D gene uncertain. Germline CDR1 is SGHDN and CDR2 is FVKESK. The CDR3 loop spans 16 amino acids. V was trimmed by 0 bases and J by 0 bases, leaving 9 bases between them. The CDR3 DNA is TGTGCCAGCAGCCAAGAATTATCCCGCTCTGGAAACACCATATATTTT. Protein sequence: CASSQELSRSGNTIYF.

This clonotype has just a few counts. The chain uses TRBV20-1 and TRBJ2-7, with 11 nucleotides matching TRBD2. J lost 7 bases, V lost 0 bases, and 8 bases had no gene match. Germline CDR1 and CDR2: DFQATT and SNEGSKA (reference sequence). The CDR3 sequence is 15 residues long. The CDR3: CSARETSGRRWEQYF. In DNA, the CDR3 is TGCAGTGCTAGAGAAACTAGCGGGAGAAGGTGGGAGCAGTACTTC.

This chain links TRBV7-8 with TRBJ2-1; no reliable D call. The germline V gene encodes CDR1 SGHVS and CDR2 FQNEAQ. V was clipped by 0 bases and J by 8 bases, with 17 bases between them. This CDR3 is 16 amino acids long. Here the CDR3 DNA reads TGTGCCAGCAGCTTAGCTGGCCACCGCAACGGGCATGAGCAGTTCTTC. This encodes CASSLAGHRNGHEQFF.

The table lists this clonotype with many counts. CDR3 loop: CASSLGQGVDEQYF. For the CDR3, the DNA is TGTGCCAGCAGCTTAGGGCAGGGCGTGGACGAGCAGTACTTC. This chain joins TRBV7-6 and TRBJ2-7; maybe TRBD1 (5 bases). Trimming cost V 1 base and J 5 bases, with 12 bases left between them. CDR1 is SGHVS, CDR2 FNYEAQ, per germline. The CDR3 totals 14 residues.

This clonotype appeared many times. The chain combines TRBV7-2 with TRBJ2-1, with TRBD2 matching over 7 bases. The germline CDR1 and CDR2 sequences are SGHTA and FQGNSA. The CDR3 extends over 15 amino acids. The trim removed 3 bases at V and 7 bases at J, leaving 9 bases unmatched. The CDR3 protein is CASSFRLAQGNEQFF. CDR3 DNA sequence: TGTGCCAGCAGCTTCCGACTAGCCCAAGGGAATGAGCAGTTCTTC.

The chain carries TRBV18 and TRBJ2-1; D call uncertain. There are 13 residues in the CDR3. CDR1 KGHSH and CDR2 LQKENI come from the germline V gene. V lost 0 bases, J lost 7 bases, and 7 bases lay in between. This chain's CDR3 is CASSPPNGNEQFF. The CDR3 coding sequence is TGTGCCAGCTCACCACCGAACGGAAATGAGCAGTTCTTC.

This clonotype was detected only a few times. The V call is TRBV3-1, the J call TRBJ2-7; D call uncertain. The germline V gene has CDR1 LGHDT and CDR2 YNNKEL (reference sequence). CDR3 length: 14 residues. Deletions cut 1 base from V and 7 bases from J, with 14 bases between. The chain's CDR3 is CASSQVGGFGEQYF. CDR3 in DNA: TGTGCCAGCAGCCAAGTAGGCGGCTTTGGGGAGCAGTACTTC.

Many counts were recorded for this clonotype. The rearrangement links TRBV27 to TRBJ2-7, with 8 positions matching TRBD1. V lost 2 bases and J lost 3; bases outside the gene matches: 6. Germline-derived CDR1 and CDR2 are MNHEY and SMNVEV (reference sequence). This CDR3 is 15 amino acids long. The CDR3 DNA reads TGTGCCAGCAGTTTAAGCCCAGGACAGGGCTACGAGCAGTACTTC. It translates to CASSLSPGQGYEQYF.

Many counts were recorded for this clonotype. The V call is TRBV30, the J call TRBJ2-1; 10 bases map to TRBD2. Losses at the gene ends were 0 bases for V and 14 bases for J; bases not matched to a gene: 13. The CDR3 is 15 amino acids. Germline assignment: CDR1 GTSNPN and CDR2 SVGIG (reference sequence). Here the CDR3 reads CAWSVRPAGGPWKFF. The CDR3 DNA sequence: TGTGCCTGGAGTGTGAGACCAGCGGGAGGGCCCTGGAAGTTCTTC.

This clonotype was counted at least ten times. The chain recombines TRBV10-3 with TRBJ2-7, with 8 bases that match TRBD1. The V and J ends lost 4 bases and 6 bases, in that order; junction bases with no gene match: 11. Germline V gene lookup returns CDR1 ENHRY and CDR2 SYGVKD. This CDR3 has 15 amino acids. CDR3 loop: CAISAGTGGALEQYF. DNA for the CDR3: TGTGCCATCAGTGCGGGGACAGGCGGGGCCCTCGAGCAGTACTTC.

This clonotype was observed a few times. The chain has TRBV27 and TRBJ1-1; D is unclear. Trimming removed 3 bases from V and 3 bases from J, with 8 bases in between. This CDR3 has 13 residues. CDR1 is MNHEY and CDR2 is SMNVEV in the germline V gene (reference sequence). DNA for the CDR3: TGTGCCAGCAGTTTTCAGGATTACACTGAAGCTTTCTTT. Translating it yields CASSFQDYTEAFF.

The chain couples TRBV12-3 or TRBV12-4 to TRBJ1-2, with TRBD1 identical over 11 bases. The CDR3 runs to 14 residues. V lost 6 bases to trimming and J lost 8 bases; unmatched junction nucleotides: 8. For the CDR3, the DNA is TGTGCCAGCAGCCTATGGGACAGGGGGAAAGGCTACACCTTC. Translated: CASSLWDRGKGYTF.

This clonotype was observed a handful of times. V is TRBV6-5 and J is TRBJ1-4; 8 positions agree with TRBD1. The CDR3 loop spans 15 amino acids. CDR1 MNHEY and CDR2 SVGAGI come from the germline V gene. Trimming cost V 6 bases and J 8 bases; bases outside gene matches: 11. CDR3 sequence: CASRGPGTGDEKLFF. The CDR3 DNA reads TGTGCCAGCAGGGGTCCCGGGACAGGAGACGAAAAACTGTTTTTT.

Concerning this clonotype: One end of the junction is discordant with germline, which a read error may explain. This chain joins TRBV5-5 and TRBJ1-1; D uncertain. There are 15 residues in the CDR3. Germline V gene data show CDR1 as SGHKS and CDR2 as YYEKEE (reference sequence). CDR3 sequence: CASSLEGRENTEVFF. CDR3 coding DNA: TGTGCCAGCAGCTTGGAAGGGAGGGAGAACACTGAAGTTTTCTTT.